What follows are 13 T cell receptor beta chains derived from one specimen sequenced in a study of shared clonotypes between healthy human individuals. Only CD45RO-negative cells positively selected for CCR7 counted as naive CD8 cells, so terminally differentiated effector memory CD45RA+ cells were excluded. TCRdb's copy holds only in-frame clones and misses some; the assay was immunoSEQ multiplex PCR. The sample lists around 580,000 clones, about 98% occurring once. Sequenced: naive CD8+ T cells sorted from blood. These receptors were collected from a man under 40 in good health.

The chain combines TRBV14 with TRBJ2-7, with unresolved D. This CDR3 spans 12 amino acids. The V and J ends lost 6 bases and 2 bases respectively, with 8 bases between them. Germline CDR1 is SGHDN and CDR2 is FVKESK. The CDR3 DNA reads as TGTGCCAGCAGTCTGGATCCCTACGAGCAGTACTTC. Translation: CASSLDPYEQYF. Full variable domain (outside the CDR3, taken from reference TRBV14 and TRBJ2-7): EAGVTQFPSHSVIEKGQTVTLRCDPISGHDNLYWYRRVMGKEIKFLLHFVKESKQDESGMPNNRFLAERTGGTYSTLKVQPAELEDSGVYFCASSLDPYEQYFGPGTRLTVT.

The CDR3, as DNA: TGTGCCACCAGGCCGACCGTCGATAGCTCCTACAATGAGCAGTTCTTC. This codes for CATRPTVDSSYNEQFF. The V call is TRBV14, the J call TRBJ2-1; D gene uncertain. Trimming cost V 10 bases and J 0 bases, with 19 bases left between them. Per germline, CDR1 SGHDN and CDR2 FVKESK. This CDR3 has 16 residues.

The CDR3, as DNA: TGTGCCAGCGGCCACGGAAGTCAGCCCCAGCATTTT. This translates into CASGHGSQPQHF. The chain carries TRBV27 and TRBJ1-5; D ambiguous. CDR1 and CDR2 (germline): MNHEY, SMNVEV (reference sequence). The CDR3 runs to 12 residues. The V gene lost 8 bases and the J gene lost 6 bases, with 11 bases spanning the gap.

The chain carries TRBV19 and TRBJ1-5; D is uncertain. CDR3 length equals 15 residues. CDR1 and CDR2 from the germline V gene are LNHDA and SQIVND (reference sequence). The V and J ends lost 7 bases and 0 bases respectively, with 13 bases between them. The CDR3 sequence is CASNGVSYSNQPQHF. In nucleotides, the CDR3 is TGTGCCAGTAATGGGGTATCCTATAGCAATCAGCCCCAGCATTTT.

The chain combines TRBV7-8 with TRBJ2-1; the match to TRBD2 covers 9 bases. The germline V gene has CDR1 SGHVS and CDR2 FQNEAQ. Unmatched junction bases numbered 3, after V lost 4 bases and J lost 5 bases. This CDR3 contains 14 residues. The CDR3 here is CASSWPSGNNEQFF. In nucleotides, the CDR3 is TGTGCCAGCAGCTGGCCTAGCGGGAACAATGAGCAGTTCTTC.

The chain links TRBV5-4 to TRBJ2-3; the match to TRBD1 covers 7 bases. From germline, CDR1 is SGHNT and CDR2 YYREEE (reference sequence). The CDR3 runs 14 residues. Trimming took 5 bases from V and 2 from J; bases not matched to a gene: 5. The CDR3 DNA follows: TGTGCCAGCAGTCAGACAGGGTACACAGATACGCAGTATTTT. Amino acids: CASSQTGYTDTQYF.

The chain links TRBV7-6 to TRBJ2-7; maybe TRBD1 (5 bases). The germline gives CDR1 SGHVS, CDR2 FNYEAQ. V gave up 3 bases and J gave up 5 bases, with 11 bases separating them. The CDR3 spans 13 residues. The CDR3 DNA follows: TGTGCCAGCAGCTTGGATAGGGGTAACGAGCAGTACTTC. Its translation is CASSLDRGNEQYF.

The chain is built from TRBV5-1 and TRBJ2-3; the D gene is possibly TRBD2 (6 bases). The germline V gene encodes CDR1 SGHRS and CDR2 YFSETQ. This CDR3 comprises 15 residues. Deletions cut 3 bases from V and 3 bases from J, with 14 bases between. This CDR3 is CASSSPRGTTDTQYF. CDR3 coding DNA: TGCGCCAGCAGCTCCCCCCGCGGGACGACAGATACGCAGTATTTT.

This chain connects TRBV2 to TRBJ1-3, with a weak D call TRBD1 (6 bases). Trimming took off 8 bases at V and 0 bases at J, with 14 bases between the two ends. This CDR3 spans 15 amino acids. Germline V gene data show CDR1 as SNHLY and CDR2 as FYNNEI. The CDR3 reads CASGGTPSSGNTIYF. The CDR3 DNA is TGTGCCAGCGGGGGCACCCCAAGCTCTGGAAACACCATATATTTT.

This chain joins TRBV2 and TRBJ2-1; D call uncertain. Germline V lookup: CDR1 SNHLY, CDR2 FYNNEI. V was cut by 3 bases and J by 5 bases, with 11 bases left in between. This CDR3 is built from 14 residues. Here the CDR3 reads CASSESSGNNEQFF. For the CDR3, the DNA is TGTGCCAGCAGTGAGTCCTCGGGTAACAATGAGCAGTTCTTC.

The DNA of the CDR3 is TGCAGTGCTATATCGGGAATTGAAGCTTTCTTT. Its translation is CSAISGIEAFF. The rearrangement joins TRBV20-1 to TRBJ1-1; D unresolved. The V end was cut by 4 bases, the J end by 7 bases, with 10 bases between. Looked up from germline, CDR1 is DFQATT and CDR2 is SNEGSKA (reference sequence). The CDR3 runs 11 residues.

This CDR3 reads CASVPSGIPTGELFF. The CDR3 coding sequence is TGTGCCAGCGTACCTAGCGGGATCCCCACCGGGGAGCTGTTTTTT. The chain combines TRBV7-9 with TRBJ2-2, with TRBD2 identical over 9 bases. Germline-derived CDR1 and CDR2 are SEHNR and FQNEAQ (reference sequence). V lost 8 bases, J lost 4 bases, and 8 bases stayed unmatched. The CDR3 is 15 amino acids.

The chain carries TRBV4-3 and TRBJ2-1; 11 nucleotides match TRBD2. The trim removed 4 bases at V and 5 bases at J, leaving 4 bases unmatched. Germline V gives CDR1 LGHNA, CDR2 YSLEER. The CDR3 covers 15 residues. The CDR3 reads CASSLGLAGHNEQFF. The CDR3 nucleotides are TGCGCCAGCAGCCTTGGACTAGCGGGTCACAATGAGCAGTTCTTC.